Presented here are 16 T cell receptor beta chains from one specimen sequenced in a study of blood T cell repertoires in COVID-19. Method: immunoSEQ multiplex PCR; TCRdb's copy keeps in-frame clones and lacks some. The data hold 210,000 or so clones, with 75% to 85% observed a single time. The sample consisted of peripheral blood. All receptors come from a woman in her thirties with COVID-19, enrolled during active disease.

The chain combines TRBV28 with TRBJ2-7, with D unclear. Per the germline V gene, CDR1 is MDHEN and CDR2 is SYDVKM. V dropped 6 bases and J dropped 2 bases, with 14 bases sitting between them. CDR3 length: 14 amino acids. CDR3 region: CASSPSPKPYEQYF. CDR3 in DNA: TGTGCCAGCAGCCCTTCGCCCAAGCCCTACGAGCAGTACTTC.

The V call is TRBV9, the J call TRBJ1-3, with D unresolved. V lost 0 bases, J lost 2 bases, and 9 bases lay in between. This CDR3 comprises 15 residues. Germline V gives CDR1 SGDLS, CDR2 YYNGEE. The CDR3 here is CASSVVSTPGNTIYF. In nucleotides, the CDR3 is TGTGCCAGCAGCGTAGTTTCGACTCCTGGAAACACCATATATTTT.

CDR3 sequence: CASSYRAGTPSKANEKLFF. CDR3 DNA sequence: TGTGCCAGCAGTTACCGCGCAGGGACTCCCTCGAAGGCTAATGAAAAACTGTTTTTT. The chain recombines TRBV6-2 or TRBV6-3 with TRBJ1-4; TRBD1 might be the D (5 bases). The germline gives CDR1 MNHEY, CDR2 SVGEGT. This CDR3 is built from 19 residues. Deletions cut 2 bases from V and 3 bases from J, with 22 bases between.

The chain is built from TRBV12-3 or TRBV12-4 and TRBJ2-1; D possibly corresponds to TRBD2 (6 bases). This CDR3 has 13 amino acids. Trimming removed 2 bases at V and 10 bases at J, with 12 bases between. CDR3 in amino acids: CASSLRGSAEQFF. CDR3 DNA: TGTGCCAGCAGTTTACGGGGGTCTGCGGAGCAGTTCTTC.

The V call is TRBV7-2, the J call TRBJ2-1, with D perhaps matching TRBD2 (7 bases). The CDR3 totals 15 residues. Trimming stripped 3 bases from V and 3 bases from J, with 12 bases between. The V gene's germline CDR1 is SGHTA and CDR2 FQGNSA. The CDR3 sequence: CASSLAGAGYNEQFF. The CDR3 bases are TGTGCCAGCAGCTTGGCGGGGGCGGGCTACAATGAGCAGTTCTTC.

This clone was seen a few times. The chain has TRBV19 and TRBJ1-2; D is undetermined. This CDR3 has 14 residues. Trimming stripped 3 bases from V and 0 bases from J, with 8 bases between. Germline lookup yields CDR1 LNHDA and CDR2 SQIVND (reference sequence). DNA for the CDR3: TGTGCCAGTAGTATGTCCCGAGCTAACTATGGCTACACCTTC. Residues: CASSMSRANYGYTF. The full variable domain, in which reference TRBV19 and TRBJ1-2 provide the parts outside the CDR3, is DGGITQSPKYLFRKEGQNVTLSCEQNLNHDAMYWYRQDPGQGLRLIYYSQIVNDFQKGDIAEGYSVSREKKESFPLTVTSAQKNPTAFYLCASSMSRANYGYTFGSGTRLTVV.

This clone was seen more than once but under ten times. V is TRBV6-2 or TRBV6-3 and J is TRBJ1-1; 7 bases line up with TRBD1. Germline CDR1 reads MNHEY; CDR2 reads SVGEGT. The CDR3 covers 16 residues. Trimming at V came to 4 bases and at J to 7 bases, leaving 15 bases not matched to a gene. CDR3 loop: CASSFQNRGPEHEAFF. DNA for the CDR3: TGTGCCAGCAGTTTCCAAAACAGGGGCCCGGAGCATGAAGCTTTCTTT.

This clone was seen once. The same CDR3 arises from other DNA sequences in this sample as well. The chain carries TRBV9 and TRBJ2-3; the match to TRBD1 covers 8 bases. Germline CDR1 and CDR2: SGDLS and YYNGEE. V gave up 3 bases and J gave up 3 bases; unmatched junction bases: 3. This CDR3 spans 14 amino acids. The CDR3 coding sequence is TGTGCCAGCAGCGCTGGACAGGGAACAGATACGCAGTATTTT. Amino acids: CASSAGQGTDTQYF.

This clone has only one observation. The gene calls are TRBV9 and TRBJ2-5; 7 positions agree with TRBD2. The J segment lost 3 bases and the V segment lost 3 bases, leaving 11 bases of the junction unmatched. The CDR3 totals 16 residues. Germline values: CDR1 SGDLS, CDR2 YYNGEE. DNA for the CDR3: TGTGCCAGCAGCGGGAATCCTAGCGGAGGGAAAGAGACCCAGTACTTC. It codes for CASSGNPSGGKETQYF.

This chain links TRBV28 with TRBJ2-3; TRBD2 matches 10 bases. Per germline, CDR1 MDHEN and CDR2 SYDVKM. The CDR3 extends over 18 amino acids. V shed 6 bases, J shed 2 bases, and the junction held 14 bases outside the gene matches. The DNA for the CDR3 is TGTGCCAGCAGCATAACTAGCGGGGACCACCATCTCACAGATACGCAGTATTTT. Amino acid sequence: CASSITSGDHHLTDTQYF.

The chain carries TRBV3-1 (or the pseudogene TRBV3-2) and TRBJ1-5; maybe TRBD1 (6 bases). V lost 0 bases, J lost 1 base, and 16 bases lay in between. CDR1 is LGHDT, CDR2 YNNKEL, per germline (reference sequence). The CDR3 runs 18 residues. The CDR3 nucleotides read TGTGCCAGCAGCCAAGAAGGTCCCAGGGGTCAGAGCAATCAGCCCCAGCATTTT. Its protein product is CASSQEGPRGQSNQPQHF.

The V call is TRBV19, the J call TRBJ2-3; unclear D gene. Trimming shortened V by 3 bases and J by 5 bases, and 6 bases separated the two germline ends. The CDR3 is 12 residues long. Germline values: CDR1 LNHDA, CDR2 SQIVND (reference sequence). CDR3: CASSIVRDTQYF. Here the CDR3 DNA reads TGTGCCAGTAGTATCGTCAGAGATACGCAGTATTTT.

The rearrangement joins TRBV9 to TRBJ2-5; possibly TRBD1 for D (6 bases). The germline gives CDR1 SGDLS, CDR2 YYNGEE. This CDR3 is 15 amino acids long. The V gene lost 4 bases and the J gene lost 2 bases, with 15 bases spanning the gap. The CDR3 here is CASSRKLGGQETQYF. Written as DNA, the CDR3 is TGTGCCAGCAGCCGCAAACTAGGGGGACAAGAGACCCAGTACTTC.

This chain links TRBV5-1 with TRBJ2-3; 8 nucleotides line up with TRBD2. This CDR3 has 15 residues. Germline lookup yields CDR1 SGHRS and CDR2 YFSETQ. V was pared by 4 bases and J by 2 bases, with 6 bases of the junction left unmatched. The DNA for the CDR3 is TGCGCCAGCAGCCGAACTAGCGGCTACACAGATACGCAGTATTTT. This encodes CASSRTSGYTDTQYF. Complete variable domain (other parts from reference TRBV5-1 and TRBJ2-3): KAGVTQTPRYLIKTRGQQVTLSCSPISGHRSVSWYQQTPGQGLQFLFEYFSETQRNKGNFPGRFSGRQFSNSRSEMNVSTLELGDSALYLCASSRTSGYTDTQYFGPGTRLTVL.

V gene TRBV6-2 or TRBV6-3 combines with J gene TRBJ2-1; a weak D match, TRBD2 (6 bases). The CDR3 sequence is 13 residues long. Germline V gene lookup returns CDR1 MNHEY and CDR2 SVGEGT. The V end was cut by 6 bases, the J end by 9 bases, with 15 bases between. The CDR3 reads CASRPTSKGEQFF. The CDR3 DNA follows: TGTGCCAGCAGGCCTACTAGCAAGGGTGAGCAGTTCTTC.

V and J are TRBV6-5 and TRBJ2-1; TRBD2 agrees at 9 bases. Germline V gene data show CDR1 as MNHEY and CDR2 as SVGAGI. The CDR3 runs to 15 residues. V lost 6 bases, J lost 11 bases, and 14 bases stayed unmatched. The CDR3 nucleotides are TGTGCCAGCAGAGCTCCGGGACTAGCCTCCCGCCAGCAGTTCTTC. Encoded protein: CASRAPGLASRQQFF.